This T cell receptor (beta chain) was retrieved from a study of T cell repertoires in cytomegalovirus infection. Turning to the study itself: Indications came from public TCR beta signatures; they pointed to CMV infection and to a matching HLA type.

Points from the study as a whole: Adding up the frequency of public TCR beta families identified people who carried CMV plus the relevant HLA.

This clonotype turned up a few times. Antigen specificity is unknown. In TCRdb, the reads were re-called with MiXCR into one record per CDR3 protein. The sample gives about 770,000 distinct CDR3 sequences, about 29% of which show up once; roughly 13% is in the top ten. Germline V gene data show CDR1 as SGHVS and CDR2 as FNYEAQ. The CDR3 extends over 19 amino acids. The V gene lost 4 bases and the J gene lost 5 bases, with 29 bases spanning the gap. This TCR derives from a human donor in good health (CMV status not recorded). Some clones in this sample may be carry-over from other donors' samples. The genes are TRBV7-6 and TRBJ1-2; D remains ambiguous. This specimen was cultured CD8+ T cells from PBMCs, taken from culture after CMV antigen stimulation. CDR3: CASSSSALITVSGGYGYTF. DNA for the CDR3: TGTGCCAGCAGCTCCTCCGCCTTAATTACAGTGTCTGGCGGGTATGGCTACACCTTC.